This T cell receptor beta chain comes out of a study of CD8+ T cells in alopecia areata. Overall study findings and caveats: Affected lesional scalp, above all in alopecia totalis/universalis, was more clonal than normal scalp. Compared with mice, patients displayed less clear TCR sharing, possibly for HLA-related reasons.

The CDR3 loop spans 20 amino acids. Looked up from germline, CDR1 is MGHRA and CDR2 is YSYEKL. The ends lost 0 bases at V and 0 bases at J; junction bases unmatched: 15. Extraction of RNA preceded its reverse transcription into cDNA, which served as the sequencing template. Clones were read by immunoSEQ multiplex PCR, and TCRdb kept only the in-frame ones, dropping some. This table has about 140,000 clones, 85% to 90% appearing once. Treatment meaning: oral pan-JAK inhibitor, 5-10 mg twice daily. This clone was recorded only once. No antigen is known for it. V is TRBV4-1 and J is TRBJ2-3; 7 bases map to TRBD2. The clonotype originates from a human donor with alopecia areata. The material was CD8+ T cells sorted from blood, obtained at week 4, from a patient treated with tofacitinib. DNA of the CDR3: TGCGCCAGCAGCCAAGAATTCTTGCGGGACCCTAGCGGTAGCACAGATACGCAGTATTTT. It codes for CASSQEFLRDPSGSTDTQYF.